The 2 T cell receptor beta chains presented below share a single source sample, sequenced in a study of T cell responses to AZD1222 COVID-19 vaccine. The assay was immunoSEQ multiplex PCR, and TCRdb's table has in-frame clones only and misses some. The table records 140,000 to 150,000 clones, around 91% of them present only once. The sample was peripheral blood, taken on day 0 of AZD1222 vaccination. These receptor sequences come from an adult in good health.

The V and J genes are TRBV24-1 and TRBJ2-2, with D tentatively TRBD2 (6 bases). The CDR3 runs 14 residues. CDR1 is KGHDR, CDR2 SFDVKD, per germline. V dropped 9 bases and J dropped 1 base, with 11 bases sitting between them. CDR3 DNA sequence: TGTGCCACCTCGGGACTGGAGAACACCGGGGAGCTGTTTTTT. It yields the protein CATSGLENTGELFF.

This clone was seen a handful of times. The V gene is TRBV19, the J gene TRBJ2-1; 7 bases agree with TRBD1. This CDR3 is 14 amino acids long. The junction had 9 bases not matched to a gene; V was cut back by 7 bases and J by 6 bases. Germline V lookup: CDR1 LNHDA, CDR2 SQIVND (reference sequence). CDR3 bases: TGTGCCAGTAAGGAGACAGGGAAGTTCAATGAGCAGTTCTTC. Translation: CASKETGKFNEQFF.